These 25 T cell receptor beta chains were all obtained from the same sample, sequenced in a study of technical replicates of blood from several donors. Profiling relied on immunoSEQ multiplex PCR, and the TCRdb table lists in-frame clones only, not all of them. The profile covers 50,000 to 60,000 clones, with 91% appearing a single time and 3.5% to 5% taken by the ten largest. Sequencing input: PBMCs. All receptors come from a human donor in good health. Some clones in this sample may be carry-over from other donors' samples.

The chain couples TRBV20-1 to TRBJ2-3; no definite D call. Trimming removed 6 bases from V and 4 bases from J, with 5 bases in between. The CDR3 contains 10 residues. Per germline, CDR1 DFQATT and CDR2 SNEGSKA (reference sequence). CDR3 in amino acids: CSASADTQYF. The CDR3 bases are TGCAGTGCCTCTGCAGATACGCAGTATTTT.

This chain links TRBV5-6 with TRBJ1-5; no definite D call. Germline V gene sequence: CDR1 SGHDT, CDR2 YYEEEE. Trimming took off 2 bases at V and 2 bases at J, with 11 bases between the two ends. The CDR3 has 15 residues. The CDR3: CASSFRGGRNQPQHF. The CDR3 region has the DNA TGTGCCAGCAGCTTTCGGGGAGGGCGCAATCAGCCCCAGCATTTT.

The rearrangement links TRBV2 to TRBJ1-4; D is uncertain. Germline V gives CDR1 SNHLY, CDR2 FYNNEI. The V and J ends lost 2 bases and 0 bases respectively, with 13 bases between them. The CDR3 has 17 amino acids. The CDR3 sequence: CASSEPGGPTTNEKLFF. DNA of the CDR3: TGTGCCAGCAGTGAACCGGGTGGTCCTACAACTAATGAAAAACTGTTTTTT.

This sequence joins TRBV30 and TRBJ1-6; 8 nucleotides align to TRBD1. Germline CDR1 GTSNPN, CDR2 SVGIG (reference sequence). This CDR3 contains 15 residues. V was pared by 6 bases and J by 7 bases, with 11 bases of the junction left unmatched. CDR3 DNA: TGTGCCTGCCTTACAGGGGGACGATACAATTCACCCCTCCACTTT. It codes for CACLTGGRYNSPLHF. Variable domain in full (rest from reference TRBV30 and TRBJ1-6): SQTIHQWPATLVQPVGSPLSLECTVEGTSNPNLYWYRQAAGRGLQLLFYSVGIGQISSEVPQNLSASRPQDRQFILSSKKLLLSDSGFYLCACLTGGRYNSPLHFGNGTRLTVT.

J is TRBJ2-7 and V is TRBV27, with a tentative D call TRBD2 (5 bases). The CDR3 spans 15 residues. Between the trimmed V and J ends, which lost 5 bases and 6 bases, there was a span of 20 bases. CDR1 and CDR2 (germline): MNHEY, SMNVEV (reference sequence). The CDR3 DNA reads as TGTGCCAGCAGTCCACCCGGGATTTTACCCCGCGAGCAGTACTTC. Its translation: CASSPPGILPREQYF.

This clone was detected only once. The V call is TRBV6-1, the J call TRBJ2-1; a weak D match, TRBD1 (5 bases). Trimming left V 5 bases short and J 7 bases short, with 15 bases between. CDR3 length equals 14 residues. Germline V gives CDR1 MNHNS, CDR2 SASEGT. The DNA for the CDR3 is TGTGCCAGCAGTCAGGTTCCCTCAGGGAATGAGCAGTTCTTC. As protein: CASSQVPSGNEQFF.

V and J are TRBV7-9 and TRBJ2-1; the D gene is possibly TRBD1 (6 bases). V gave up 7 bases and J gave up 2 bases, with 12 bases separating them. Germline V gene sequence: CDR1 SEHNR, CDR2 FQNEAQ (reference sequence). The CDR3 extends over 14 amino acids. CDR3 loop: CASNRDVTYNEQFF. CDR3 DNA: TGTGCCAGCAACAGGGATGTGACCTACAATGAGCAGTTCTTC.

The rearrangement joins TRBV6-4 to TRBJ1-2; 8 positions agree with TRBD1. The V gene end was trimmed by 4 bases and the J gene end by 5 bases; junction bases not matched to a gene: 9. Germline V gene data show CDR1 as MRHNA and CDR2 as SNTAGT. The CDR3 is made up of 15 amino acids. This chain's CDR3 is CASSAGQGAQYGYTF. The CDR3 DNA is TGTGCCAGCAGTGCAGGACAGGGAGCACAGTATGGCTACACCTTC.

The genes are TRBV30 and TRBJ2-7, with D possibly being TRBD1 (6 bases). Germline V gives CDR1 GTSNPN, CDR2 SVGIG (reference sequence). This CDR3 region has 12 residues. Trimming took off 2 bases at V and 4 bases at J, with 9 bases between the two ends. CDR3 in DNA: TGTGCCTGGAGTAGGCAGGGGTACGAGCAGTACTTC. Protein product: CAWSRQGYEQYF. Full variable domain (outside the CDR3, taken from reference TRBV30 and TRBJ2-7): SQTIHQWPATLVQPVGSPLSLECTVEGTSNPNLYWYRQAAGRGLQLLFYSVGIGQISSEVPQNLSASRPQDRQFILSSKKLLLSDSGFYLCAWSRQGYEQYFGPGTRLTVT.

The chain links TRBV27 to TRBJ2-7; tentatively, D is TRBD1 (6 bases). CDR1 is MNHEY, CDR2 SMNVEV, per germline (reference sequence). V gave up 9 bases and J gave up 1 base, with 25 bases separating them. This CDR3 is built from 17 residues. DNA for the CDR3: TGTGCCAGTCGGACCCTTACCGGGACAACCCCTTCCTACGAGCAGTACTTC. The encoded protein is CASRTLTGTTPSYEQYF.

The chain links TRBV5-1 to TRBJ2-5, with 10 bases aligning to TRBD2. The CDR3 covers 17 residues. The V and J ends lost 0 bases and 2 bases, in that order; junction bases with no gene match: 7. CDR1 and CDR2 (germline): SGHRS, YFSETQ. The CDR3 spells CASSLAGSSGGQETQYF. DNA of the CDR3: TGCGCCAGCAGCTTGGCCGGTTCTAGCGGGGGTCAAGAGACCCAGTACTTC.

This clone came up once. The chain joins TRBV4-3 to TRBJ1-6, with 8 bases lining up with TRBD1. V lost 4 bases to trimming and J lost 0 bases; unmatched junction nucleotides: 11. Germline V gives CDR1 LGHNA, CDR2 YSLEER. CDR3 size: 19 residues. The CDR3 sequence: CASSRLHGQGLSYNSPLHF. The CDR3 DNA reads as TGCGCCAGCAGCCGCCTGCACGGACAGGGCCTCTCCTATAATTCACCCCTCCACTTT.

The V call is TRBV29-1, the J call TRBJ1-2; 7 bases match TRBD1. The CDR3 is 15 residues long. J gave up 2 bases and V 0 bases, and 6 bases lay outside the gene matches. The germline V gene encodes CDR1 SQVTM and CDR2 ANQGSEA. The CDR3 DNA reads as TGCAGCGTTGAAGAGAGGACAGGAGACAACTATGGCTACACCTTC. Translating gives CSVEERTGDNYGYTF.

The J gene is TRBJ2-7, the V gene TRBV6-1; no reliable D call. This CDR3 region has 12 residues. Germline CDR1 reads MNHNS; CDR2 reads SASEGT. Trimming pared 3 bases from V and 4 bases from J, leaving 7 bases between. The CDR3 DNA is TGTGCCAGCAGTGAGAGTAGATACGAGCAGTACTTC. It translates to CASSESRYEQYF.

This clone was observed a handful of times. J is TRBJ2-7 and V is TRBV5-1, with 7 bases aligning to TRBD2. The V segment lost 4 bases and the J segment 3 bases; nucleotides outside the gene matches: 10. Looked up from germline, CDR1 is SGHRS and CDR2 is YFSETQ. The CDR3 consists of 15 residues. CDR3 coding DNA: TGCGCCAGCAGCGCGGGGGTGTTACTTATCTACGAGCAGTACTTC. It codes for CASSAGVLLIYEQYF. The whole variable domain, filled in from reference TRBV5-1 and TRBJ2-7, reads KAGVTQTPRYLIKTRGQQVTLSCSPISGHRSVSWYQQTPGQGLQFLFEYFSETQRNKGNFPGRFSGRQFSNSRSEMNVSTLELGDSALYLCASSAGVLLIYEQYFGPGTRLTVT.

The genes are TRBV2 and TRBJ2-7; D perhaps matches TRBD2 (6 bases). In germline, CDR1 is SNHLY, CDR2 FYNNEI. The germline V and J ends were trimmed by 8 bases and 5 bases, with 19 bases remaining between them. CDR3 size: 14 residues. CDR3 sequence: CASGLSREINEQYF. CDR3 DNA: TGTGCCAGCGGACTGAGCCGGGAGATCAACGAGCAGTACTTC. Full variable domain (rest looked up from reference TRBV2 and TRBJ2-7): EPEVTQTPSHQVTQMGQEVILRCVPISNHLYFYWYRQILGQKVEFLVSFYNNEISEKSEIFDDQFSVERPDGSNFTLKIRSTKLEDSAMYFCASGLSREINEQYFGPGTRLTVT.

CDR3 residues: CASTKEGGRWDEQFF. In DNA form, the CDR3 reads TGTGCCAGCACCAAGGAGGGCGGGAGGTGGGATGAGCAGTTCTTC. V and J are TRBV6-1 and TRBJ2-1; 8 bases align to TRBD2. Germline V gene lookup returns CDR1 MNHNS and CDR2 SASEGT. V lost 7 bases to trimming and J lost 8 bases; unmatched junction nucleotides: 13. This CDR3 has 15 residues.

The chain uses TRBV19 and TRBJ2-2; D gene ambiguous. V lost 7 bases and J lost 2, with 14 bases in between. The length of the CDR3 is 15 residues. CDR1 and CDR2 from the germline V gene are LNHDA and SQIVND (reference sequence). CDR3 DNA: TGTGCCAGTATAGTGGCAGGCAAAAACACCGGGGAGCTGTTTTTT. Protein sequence: CASIVAGKNTGELFF.

The CDR3 reads CAISEWTNSYEQYF. CDR3 DNA: TGTGCCATCAGTGAGTGGACTAACTCCTACGAGCAGTACTTC. This rearrangement joins TRBV10-3 to TRBJ2-7; TRBD2 is a possible D gene (6 bases). CDR1 is ENHRY, CDR2 SYGVKD, per germline. Trimming cost V 1 base and J 0 bases, with 7 bases left between them. The CDR3 runs to 14 residues.

This clone was seen only once. V usage is TRBV30 and J usage is TRBJ2-7; D unclear. The CDR3 has 12 amino acids. Germline V gene lookup returns CDR1 GTSNPN and CDR2 SVGIG (reference sequence). V was shortened by 0 bases and J by 4 bases, with 7 bases between the two germline ends. The chain's CDR3 is CAWSVETYEQYF. CDR3 nucleotides: TGTGCCTGGAGTGTCGAGACTTACGAGCAGTACTTC.

CDR3 residues: CASSQDLNLGGARARPYEQYF. For the CDR3, the DNA is TGTGCCAGCAGCCAAGATTTGAATCTCGGGGGGGCCAGGGCGCGTCCCTACGAGCAGTACTTC. This sequence joins TRBV4-2 and TRBJ2-7, with 8 positions matching TRBD2. CDR1 and CDR2 from the germline V gene are LGHNA and YNFKEQ. After removal of 0 bases from V and 2 bases from J, the junction contained 21 bases not matched to a gene. This CDR3 comprises 21 residues.

The chain uses TRBV7-8 and TRBJ2-7; 7 positions agree with TRBD1. V lost 5 bases to trimming and J lost 3 bases; unmatched junction nucleotides: 13. Per the germline V gene, CDR1 is SGHVS and CDR2 is FQNEAQ. The CDR3 contains 16 residues. CDR3 DNA: TGTGCCAGCAGCCTTTCCCCCGGGACAGCACTCTACGAGCAGTACTTC. It codes for CASSLSPGTALYEQYF.

The J gene is TRBJ1-1, the V gene TRBV10-3; the D is unclear. The CDR3 has 13 amino acids. The germline gives CDR1 ENHRY, CDR2 SYGVKD. V was clipped by 10 bases and J by 0 bases, with 12 bases between them. The DNA of the CDR3 is TGTGCCACCTCTTCGGGAGTGAACACTGAAGCTTTCTTT. Protein sequence: CATSSGVNTEAFF.

CDR3 sequence (DNA): TGTGCCAGCAGCGGGGGGGGTACCATCTCTGGAAACACCATATATTTT. This sequence encodes CASSGGGTISGNTIYF. The genes are TRBV7-9 and TRBJ1-3; D may be TRBD1 (5 bases). V lost 5 bases and J lost 0, with 14 bases in between. The germline gives CDR1 SEHNR, CDR2 FQNEAQ (reference sequence). The length of the CDR3 is 16 residues.

The genes are TRBV5-6 and TRBJ2-1; 10 bases are a match to TRBD2. CDR3 length: 16 residues. V trimming: 0 bases; J trimming: 4 bases; junction bases outside the gene matches: 4. In germline, CDR1 is SGHDT, CDR2 YYEEEE. The CDR3, as DNA: TGTGCCAGCAGCTTGGGGTCTAGCGGGGGTTACAATGAGCAGTTCTTC. Amino acids: CASSLGSSGGYNEQFF.